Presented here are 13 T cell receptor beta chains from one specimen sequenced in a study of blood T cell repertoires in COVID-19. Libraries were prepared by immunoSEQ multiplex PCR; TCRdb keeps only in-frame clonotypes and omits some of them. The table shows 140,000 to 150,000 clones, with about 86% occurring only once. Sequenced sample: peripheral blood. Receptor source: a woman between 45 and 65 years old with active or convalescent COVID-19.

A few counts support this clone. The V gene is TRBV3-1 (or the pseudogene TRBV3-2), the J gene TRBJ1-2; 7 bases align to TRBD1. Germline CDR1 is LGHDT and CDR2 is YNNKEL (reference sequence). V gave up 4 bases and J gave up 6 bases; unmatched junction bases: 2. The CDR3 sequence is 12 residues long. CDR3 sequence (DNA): TGTGCCAGCAGCCCCACAGGGGATGGCTACACCTTC. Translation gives CASSPTGDGYTF.

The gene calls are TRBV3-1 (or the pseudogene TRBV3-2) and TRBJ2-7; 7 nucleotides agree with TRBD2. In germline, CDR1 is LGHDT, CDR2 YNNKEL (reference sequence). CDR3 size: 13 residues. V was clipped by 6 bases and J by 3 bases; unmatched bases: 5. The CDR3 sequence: CASSTGLIYEQYF. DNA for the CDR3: TGTGCCAGCAGTACGGGACTAATCTACGAGCAGTACTTC.

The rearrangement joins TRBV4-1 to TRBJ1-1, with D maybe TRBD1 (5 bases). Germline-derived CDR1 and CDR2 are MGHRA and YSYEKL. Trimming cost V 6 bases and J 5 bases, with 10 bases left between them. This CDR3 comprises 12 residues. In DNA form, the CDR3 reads TGCGCCAGCAGGACCCGGGGGACTGAAGCTTTCTTT. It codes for CASRTRGTEAFF.

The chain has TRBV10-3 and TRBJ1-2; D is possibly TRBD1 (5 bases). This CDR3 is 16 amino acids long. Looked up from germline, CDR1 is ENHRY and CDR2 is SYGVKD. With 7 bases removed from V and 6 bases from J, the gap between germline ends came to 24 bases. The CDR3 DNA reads TGTGCCATCACGGGGGGGAGCCCTCCGAAAAGGAATGGCTACACCTTC. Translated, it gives CAITGGSPPKRNGYTF.

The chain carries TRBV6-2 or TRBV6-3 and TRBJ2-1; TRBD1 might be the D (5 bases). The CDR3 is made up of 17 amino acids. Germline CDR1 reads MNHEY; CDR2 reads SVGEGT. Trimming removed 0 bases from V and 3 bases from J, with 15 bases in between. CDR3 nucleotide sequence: TGTGCCAGCAGTTACTCGCAAGACAGTTGGGACTACAATGAGCAGTTCTTC. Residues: CASSYSQDSWDYNEQFF.

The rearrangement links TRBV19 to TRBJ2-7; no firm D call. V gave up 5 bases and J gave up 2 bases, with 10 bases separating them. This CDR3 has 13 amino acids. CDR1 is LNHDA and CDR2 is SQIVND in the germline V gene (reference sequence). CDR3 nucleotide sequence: TGTGCCAGTAGTGCGGCGACCACCTACGAGCAGTACTTC. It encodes CASSAATTYEQYF.

This chain's CDR3 is CASSRGQGGYEQYF. In DNA, the CDR3 is TGTGCCAGCAGCCGAGGACAGGGAGGCTACGAGCAGTACTTC. The chain joins TRBV27 to TRBJ2-7; 8 nucleotides line up with TRBD1. V shed 6 bases, J shed 3 bases, and the junction held 7 bases outside the gene matches. There are 14 residues in the CDR3. Germline assignment: CDR1 MNHEY and CDR2 SMNVEV (reference sequence).

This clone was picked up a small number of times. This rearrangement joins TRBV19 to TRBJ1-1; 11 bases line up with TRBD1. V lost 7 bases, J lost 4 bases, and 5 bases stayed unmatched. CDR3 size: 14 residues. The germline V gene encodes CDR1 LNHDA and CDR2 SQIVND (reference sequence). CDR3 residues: CASTGQGAGTEAFF. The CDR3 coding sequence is TGTGCCAGTACCGGACAGGGGGCAGGCACTGAAGCTTTCTTT.

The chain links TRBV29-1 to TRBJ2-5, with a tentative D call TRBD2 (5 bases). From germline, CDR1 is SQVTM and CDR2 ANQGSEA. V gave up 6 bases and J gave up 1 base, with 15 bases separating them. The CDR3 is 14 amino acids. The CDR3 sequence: CSVSRAETQETQYF. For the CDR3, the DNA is TGCAGCGTGTCGCGGGCGGAGACCCAAGAGACCCAGTACTTC.

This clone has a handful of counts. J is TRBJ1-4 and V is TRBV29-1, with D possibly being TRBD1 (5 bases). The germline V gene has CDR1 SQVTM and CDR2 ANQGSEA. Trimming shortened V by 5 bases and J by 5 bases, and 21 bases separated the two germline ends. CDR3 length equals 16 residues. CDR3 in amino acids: CSVQAGPHNLNEKLFF. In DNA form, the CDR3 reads TGCAGCGTTCAAGCAGGGCCTCACAATTTAAATGAAAAACTGTTTTTT.

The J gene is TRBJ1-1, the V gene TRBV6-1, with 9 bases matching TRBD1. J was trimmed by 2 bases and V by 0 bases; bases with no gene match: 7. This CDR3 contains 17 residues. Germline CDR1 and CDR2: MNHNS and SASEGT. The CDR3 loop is CASSEALGTGLNTEAFF. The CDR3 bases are TGTGCCAGCAGTGAAGCGCTCGGGACAGGGCTCAACACTGAAGCTTTCTTT.

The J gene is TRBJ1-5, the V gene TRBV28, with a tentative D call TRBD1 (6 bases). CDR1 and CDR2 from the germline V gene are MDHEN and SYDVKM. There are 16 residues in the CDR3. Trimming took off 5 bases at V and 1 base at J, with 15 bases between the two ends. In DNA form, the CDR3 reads TGTGCCAGCAGTCTCAGGGGCCTTAAAAGCAATCAGCCCCAGCATTTT. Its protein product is CASSLRGLKSNQPQHF.

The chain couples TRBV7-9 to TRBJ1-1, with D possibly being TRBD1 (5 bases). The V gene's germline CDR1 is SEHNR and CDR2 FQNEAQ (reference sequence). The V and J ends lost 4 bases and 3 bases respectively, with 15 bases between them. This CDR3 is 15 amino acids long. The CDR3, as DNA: TGTGCCAGCAGCTCGGAAAACAGGATCCACACTGAAGCTTTCTTT. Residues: CASSSENRIHTEAFF. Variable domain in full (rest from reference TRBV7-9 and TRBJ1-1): DTGVSQNPRHKITKRGQNVTFRCDPISEHNRLYWYRQTLGQGPEFLTYFQNEAQLEKSRLLSDRFSAERPKGSFSTLEIQRTEQGDSAMYLCASSSENRIHTEAFFGQGTRLTVV.